Following are 21 T cell receptor beta chains from one sample sequenced in a study of esophageal squamous cell carcinoma under preoperative chemotherapy. TCRdb passed the PCR reads through MiXCR, listing each CDR3 protein once. The sample carries some 16,000 distinct CDR3 sequences, roughly 60% recorded once. This sample's time point: before preoperative PTX-NDP chemotherapy. The sample was taken from a patient given preoperative chemotherapy. The source is a human donor with esophageal squamous cell carcinoma. The donor label of this sample is uncertain.

Turning to this clonotype: A much larger clone lies one base from this, so it may be a read error. The J gene is TRBJ2-1, the V gene TRBV12-3 or TRBV12-4; TRBD1 agrees at 7 bases. CDR3 length equals 14 residues. The junction had 14 bases not matched to a gene; V was cut back by 5 bases and J by 13 bases. The CDR3 region has the DNA TGTGCCAGCAGTATACAGGGGCTCTTGGAGACCCAGTTCTTC. This translates into CASSIQGLLETQFF.

This clonotype was observed at least ten times. V and J are TRBV12-3 or TRBV12-4 and TRBJ1-1; D gene uncertain. Trimming removed 3 bases from V and 2 bases from J, with 10 bases in between. The CDR3 is 14 amino acids. As DNA, the CDR3 is TGTGCCAGCAGTTTGTTATCGGTAAACACTGAAGCTTTCTTT. It is translated as CASSLLSVNTEAFF.

CDR3: CASSEAASGSADEQFF. CDR3 sequence (DNA): TGTGCCAGCAGTGAGGCGGCTAGCGGGAGTGCCGATGAGCAGTTCTTC. The chain uses TRBV25-1 and TRBJ2-1; TRBD2 matches 10 bases. J was trimmed by 8 bases and V by 3 bases; bases with no gene match: 10. This CDR3 spans 16 amino acids. CDR1 and CDR2 (germline): MGHDK, SYGVNS.

Worth noting for this clonotype: The CDR3 does not end in the conserved phenylalanine or tryptophan, so this is likely a read error. The DNA is omitted, as the CDR3 cannot be located on it reliably, and the CDR3 follows TCRdb's listing. This chain links TRBV15 with TRBJ2-3. Germline assignment: CDR1 LNHNV and CDR2 YYDKDF (reference sequence). 19 amino acids form the CDR3, both terminal residues included. The CDR3 sequence: CATTRSQFFIFNRDGVSHV.

Note on this clonotype: A much larger clone sits a single nucleotide away, making a read error possible. The CDR3 reads CASSLNGDSSYNEQYF. The CDR3 DNA sequence: TGTGCCAGCAGCTTAAATGGTGACAGCTCCTACAATGAGCAGTACTTC. This chain joins TRBV11-2 and TRBJ2-5, with a tentative D call TRBD1 (5 bases). Germline V gene lookup returns CDR1 SGHAT and CDR2 FQNNGV. V gave up 2 bases and J gave up 11 bases, with 24 bases separating them. This CDR3 is 16 amino acids long.

CDR3 amino acids: CASSLRLAGGTGELFF. In DNA, the CDR3 is TGTGCCAGCAGCCTCAGACTAGCGGGAGGGACGGGGGAGCTGTTTTTT. The chain combines TRBV7-2 with TRBJ2-2; TRBD2 matches at 14 bases. The germline gives CDR1 SGHTA, CDR2 FQGNSA. V shed 5 bases and J 8 bases; nucleotides not matched to a gene: 7. There are 16 residues in the CDR3.

Remarks on this clonotype: One end of the junction is discordant with germline, which a read error may explain. The chain is built from TRBV10-3 and TRBJ2-4; TRBD2 matches at 10 bases. Per germline, CDR1 ENHRY and CDR2 SYGVKD. CDR3 length: 14 residues. The CDR3 sequence is CRGSSGGATNTQYF. DNA of the CDR3: TGTCGCGGCTCTAGCGGGGGAGCCACAAACACTCAGTACTTT.

This clonotype has more than one count but fewer than ten. In DNA form, the CDR3 reads TGTGCCAGCAGCTTAGATGGGTGGGGGGGGGTTGCTTATCAGCCCCAGCATTTT. Its protein product is CASSLDGWGGVAYQPQHF. The chain joins TRBV7-2 to TRBJ1-5; TRBD1 might be the D (5 bases). With 1 base removed from V and 5 bases from J, the gap between germline ends came to 21 bases. The CDR3 is 18 amino acids. The germline gives CDR1 SGHTA, CDR2 FQGNSA.

Points on this clonotype: A read error may produce the germline difference seen at one junction end. V and J are TRBV6-5 and TRBJ2-5; a possible D gene is TRBD2 (6 bases). Germline V gene lookup returns CDR1 MNHEY and CDR2 SVGAGI. This CDR3 is built from 13 residues. The CDR3: CASSSRETETQNF. The CDR3 DNA reads as TGTGCCAGCAGTTCACGGGAGACGGAGACCCAGAATTTC.

A note on this clonotype: A read error may account for a junction end that differs from germline. The chain combines TRBV6-1 with TRBJ2-2, with D perhaps matching TRBD1 (5 bases). The CDR3 runs to 14 residues. Germline CDR1 reads MNHNS; CDR2 reads SASEGT. The CDR3 is CASRQAVNTGEQFF. In DNA, the CDR3 is TGTGCGAGCCGCCAGGCTGTGAACACAGGTGAGCAGTTTTTT.

This clonotype is a singleton in its sample. V gene TRBV6-1 combines with J gene TRBJ2-1; 7 nucleotides align to TRBD1. Germline V gene data show CDR1 as MNHNS and CDR2 as SASEGT. With 5 bases clipped from V and 10 bases from J, the junction kept 11 bases outside the gene matches. CDR3 length: 14 amino acids. CDR3 loop: CASSTGTETGEQFF. DNA for the CDR3: TGTGCCAGCAGTACCGGGACAGAGACCGGGGAGCAGTTCTTC.

The CDR3 DNA sequence: TGTGCCAGCAGTGAAGCTGCGGGGAACGGGGGCCGTGACCAAGAGACCCAGTACTTC. Translation: CASSEAAGNGGRDQETQYF. The chain combines TRBV6-1 with TRBJ2-3, with D perhaps TRBD1 or TRBD2 (6 bases each). The J call is in doubt because the DNA end fits TRBJ2-5 better. The length of the CDR3 is 19 residues. Germline-derived CDR1 and CDR2 are MNHNS and SASEGT.

Of note for this clonotype: Its ends do not fully match the called genes, so a read error is possible. The V gene is TRBV6-1, the J gene TRBJ2-3; D is perhaps TRBD2 (7 bases). The CDR3 is made up of 16 amino acids. Per the germline V gene, CDR1 is MNHNS and CDR2 is SASEGT. The CDR3 DNA reads TGTGCCAGCCGTCGCAAGGGGGGGGACGGCACAGATACGCAGTATTTC. It codes for CASRRKGGDGTDTQYF.

In its sample, this clonotype ranks as medium-sized. This rearrangement joins TRBV6-1 to TRBJ2-1; TRBD2 might be the D (6 bases). Judging by the DNA end, TRBJ2-5 fits better; the J call may be wrong. This CDR3 comprises 15 residues. Per germline, CDR1 MNHNS and CDR2 SASEGT. The CDR3 DNA follows: TGTGCCAGCAGTGTCGGGACTCTCCCACAAGAGACCCAGTACTTC. It specifies CASSVGTLPQETQYF.

This clonotype was counted a few times. The chain employs TRBV6-1 and TRBJ2-3; a weak D match, TRBD2 (7 bases). This CDR3 has 15 amino acids. The germline gives CDR1 MNHNS, CDR2 SASEGT. Trimming cost V 9 bases and J 6 bases, with 22 bases left between them. CDR3 sequence (DNA): TGTGCCAGTCAAAAAGGGGCGGGGGCCCCCGATACGCAGTATTTT. Amino acids: CASQKGAGAPDTQYF.

The V and J genes are TRBV6-1 and TRBJ2-1; TRBD2 agrees at 11 bases. CDR1 is MNHNS, CDR2 SASEGT, per germline. V was pared by 4 bases and J by 7 bases, with 9 bases of the junction left unmatched. The CDR3 sequence is 16 residues long. CDR3 residues: CASSVSLAGGGNEQFF. The CDR3 DNA sequence: TGTGCCAGCAGTGTCTCTCTAGCGGGAGGTGGGAATGAGCAGTTCTTC.

The chain uses TRBV11-1 and TRBJ2-5; 8 bases align to TRBD1. The assigned J gene may be wrong: the sequence end matches TRBJ2-7 better. Germline V gives CDR1 SGHAT, CDR2 FQDESV (reference sequence). This CDR3 has 14 amino acids. The CDR3, as DNA: TGTGCCAGCAGCTCGGACAGGGACGGCTACGAGCAGTACTTC. Its translation: CASSSDRDGYEQYF.

This sequence joins TRBV6-1 and TRBJ2-4; a possible D gene is TRBD1 (5 bases). Germline V CDR1 and CDR2: MNHNS, SASEGT. The length of the CDR3 is 15 residues. Deletions cut 2 bases from V and 9 bases from J, with 17 bases between. CDR3 in DNA: TGTGCCAGCAGTGAATGGGGCCGTGGGGAAGGCATTCAGTACTTC. As protein: CASSEWGRGEGIQYF.

This clonotype was detected only a few times. The chain combines TRBV6-1 with TRBJ2-1; 12 bases align to TRBD1. V lost 6 bases, J lost 10 bases, and 7 bases stayed unmatched. The CDR3 is 14 residues long. Germline assignment: CDR1 MNHNS and CDR2 SASEGT. In DNA, the CDR3 is TGTGCCAGCAGCACCGGGACAGGGGGCTACGAGCAGTTCTTC. Protein sequence: CASSTGTGGYEQFF.

Note on this clonotype: With a much larger clone just one base away, this may be a read error. The chain uses TRBV6-5 and TRBJ2-6; no clear D. This CDR3 has 17 residues. CDR1 is MNHEY, CDR2 SVGAGI, per germline. Trimming left V 0 bases short and J 5 bases short, with 14 bases between. CDR3 coding DNA: TGTGCCAGCAGTTACTCGTGGGCTCAATCTAGGGCCAACGTCCTGACTTTC. As protein: CASSYSWAQSRANVLTF.

The rearrangement uses TRBV12-3 or TRBV12-4 and TRBJ1-1, with D possibly matching TRBD1 (6 bases). The CDR3 runs 15 residues. V was pared by 3 bases and J by 5 bases, with 16 bases between. CDR3 amino acids: CASSFYGQGITEAFF. CDR3 coding DNA: TGTGCCAGCAGTTTCTACGGGCAGGGGATTACTGAAGCTTTCTTT.